The sequence of this T cell receptor (beta chain) was determined in a study of T cells in Graves' hyperthyroidism and ophthalmopathy. Template material for amplifying TCR beta CDR3 regions consisted of RNA transcripts. The TCR CDR3 first-round RT-PCR relied on the HTBI primer set. TCRdb processed the multiplex PCR reads anew with MiXCR; each CDR3 protein has one entry. The sample yields some 180,000 distinct CDR3 sequences, approximately 15% seen once. Germline assignment: CDR1 SGHTA and CDR2 FQGNSA. The CDR3 extends over 16 amino acids. A note on this clonotype: This sequence may be a read error, since a much larger clone differs from it by one base.

This clonotype originated in a woman between 45 and 60 years old with Graves' hyperthyroidism. Specimen: blood. The gene calls are TRBV7-2 and TRBJ2-1, with 8 bases identical to TRBD2. Written as DNA, the CDR3 is TGTGCCAGCAGATTCCCCGGGAGGGGAGGTTTCAATGAGCGGTTCTTC. This translates into CASRFPGRGGFNERFF.